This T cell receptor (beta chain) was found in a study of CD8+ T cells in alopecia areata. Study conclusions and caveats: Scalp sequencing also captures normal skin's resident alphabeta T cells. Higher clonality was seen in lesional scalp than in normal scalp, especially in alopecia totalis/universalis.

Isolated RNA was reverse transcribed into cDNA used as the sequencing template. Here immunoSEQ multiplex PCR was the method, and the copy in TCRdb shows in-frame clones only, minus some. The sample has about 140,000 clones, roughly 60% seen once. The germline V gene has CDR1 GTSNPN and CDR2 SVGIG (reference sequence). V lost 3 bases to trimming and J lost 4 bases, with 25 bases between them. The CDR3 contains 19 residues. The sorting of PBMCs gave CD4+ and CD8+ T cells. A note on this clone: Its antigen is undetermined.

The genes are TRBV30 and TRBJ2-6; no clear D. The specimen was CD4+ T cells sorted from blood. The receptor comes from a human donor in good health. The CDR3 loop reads CAWRLFPLPRVFGANVLTF. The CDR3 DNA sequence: TGTGCCTGGAGACTATTCCCCCTCCCTCGGGTCTTCGGGGCCAACGTCCTGACTTTC.